Listed below are T cell receptor beta chains from one sample, sequenced in a study of a mutant IDH1 vaccine in newly diagnosed glioma. The data were produced by immunoSEQ multiplex PCR, yet TCRdb's version contains in-frame clones alone and is incomplete. The sample carries approximately 60,000 clones, 87% recorded once. For these TCRs, the target antigens are not known. The source was PBMCs, collected from a glioma patient whose treatment included an IDH1 peptide vaccine. Source of these receptors: a middle-aged man with glioma. CDR3s include the opening cysteine and the closing phenylalanine or tryptophan. D genes are given only for firm matches. Part of the rows lack a size; the others show once, few, many or a class for expanded clones.

j_call v_call clone_size d_call cdr3_aa cdr3_nt
TRBJ2-3 TRBV6-5 once . CASSYIGTADTQYF TGTGCCAGCAGTTACATTGGGACCGCAGATACGCAGTATTTT
TRBJ2-6 TRBV29-1 . . CSADPQGAAGANVLTF TGCAGCGCTGACCCCCAGGGTGCGGCTGGGGCCAACGTCCTGACTTTC
TRBJ1-5 TRBV5-6 . . CASSLVGLNQPQHF TGTGCCAGCAGCTTGGTAGGACTGAATCAGCCCCAGCATTTT
TRBJ2-2 TRBV6-1 . . CASTSSTGELFF TGTGCCAGCACCTCGTCCACCGGGGAGCTGTTTTTT
TRBJ2-7 TRBV7-2 few TRBD2 CASSLSGRAYEQYF TGTGCCAGCAGTCTTAGCGGGAGGGCGTACGAGCAGTACTTC
TRBJ2-7 TRBV6-5 . . CASGRLGPYEQYF TGTGCCAGCGGAAGACTAGGCCCCTACGAGCAGTACTTC
TRBJ2-7 TRBV7-2 . TRBD2 CASSLRLAGSYEQYF TGTGCCAGCAGCTTAAGACTAGCGGGCTCCTACGAGCAGTACTTC
TRBJ1-3 TRBV18 . . CASLQGFTSGNTIYF TGTGCCAGCCTACAAGGGTTCACCTCTGGAAACACCATATATTTT
TRBJ1-5 TRBV27 . TRBD1 CASSSLTGIGNQPQHF TGTGCCAGCAGTTCGTTGACAGGGATTGGCAATCAGCCCCAGCATTTT
TRBJ1-3 TRBV18 . . CASSPVANPGNTIYF TGTGCCAGCTCACCCGTCGCAAACCCTGGAAACACCATATATTTT
TRBJ1-4 TRBV7-9 . . CASSDSYKGSEKLFF TGTGCCAGCAGCGATTCCTACAAGGGGAGCGAAAAACTGTTTTTT
TRBJ1-1 TRBV28 . . CASSEMGGKVTEAFF TGTGCCAGCAGCGAGATGGGGGGAAAGGTAACTGAAGCTTTCTTT
TRBJ1-3 TRBV25-1 . . CASIGEGVSGNTIYF TGTGCCAGCATAGGGGAGGGGGTCTCTGGAAACACCATATATTTT
TRBJ2-3 TRBV7-9 . TRBD1 CASSYGTGDTQYF TGTGCCAGCAGCTACGGGACAGGGGATACGCAGTATTTT
TRBJ2-7 TRBV6-6 . . CASSYPRDIGEQYF TGTGCCAGCAGTTACCCCCGGGACATAGGCGAGCAGTACTTC
TRBJ2-7 TRBV10-3 . . CAIRPGQSIYEQYF TGTGCCATCAGACCGGGACAATCAATCTACGAGCAGTACTTC
TRBJ2-1 TRBV19 . . CASSINTGNEQFF TGTGCCAGTAGTATAAATACGGGCAATGAGCAGTTCTTC
TRBJ1-1 TRBV27 . . CASARLRNTEAFF TGTGCCAGCGCCCGGTTGCGGAACACTGAAGCTTTCTTT
TRBJ2-7 TRBV21-1 . . CASSKANAGNYEQYF TGTGCCAGCAGCAAAGCTAATGCAGGCAACTACGAGCAGTACTTC
TRBJ2-3 TRBV6-6 . . CASSNSEYTDTQYF TGTGCCAGCAGTAACAGCGAATACACAGATACGCAGTATTTT
TRBJ2-1 TRBV7-8 . . CASSLKGTIQFF TGTGCCAGCAGCTTAAAGGGTACGATACAGTTCTTC
TRBJ2-7 TRBV27 . . CASSPGDTREEQYF TGTGCCAGCTCTCCGGGGGACACCCGGGAGGAGCAGTACTTC
TRBJ2-6 TRBV18 few . CASSPQGWGANVLTF TGTGCCAGCTCACCACAGGGCTGGGGGGCCAACGTCCTGACTTTC
TRBJ2-7 TRBV28 . . CASSSTHYEQYF TGTGCCAGCAGTTCGACTCACTACGAGCAGTACTTC
TRBJ2-7 TRBV27 . . CASSSFGEQYF TGTGCCAGCAGTTCCTTCGGCGAGCAGTACTTC
TRBJ2-5 TRBV7-2 . TRBD1 CASSSRTGGETQYF TGTGCCAGCAGCTCCCGGACAGGGGGAGAGACCCAGTACTTC
TRBJ1-1 TRBV2 . . CASSHLQGIGTEAFF TGTGCCAGCAGCCATCTCCAGGGGATCGGCACTGAAGCTTTCTTT
TRBJ2-1 TRBV12-5 . TRBD1 CASGLPGQGLYEQFF TGTGCTAGTGGTTTGCCCGGACAGGGGCTCTATGAGCAGTTCTTC
TRBJ2-1 TRBV5-8 . . CASSLEGEEQFF TGTGCCAGCAGCTTGGAGGGGGAGGAGCAGTTCTTC
TRBJ1-1 TRBV21-1 . . CASSDRDTQNTEAFF TGTGCCAGCAGTGACCGGGACACCCAGAACACTGAAGCTTTCTTT
TRBJ1-1 TRBV27 once . CASSFPGGTEAFF TGTGCCAGCAGTTTCCCCGGGGGCACTGAAGCTTTCTTT